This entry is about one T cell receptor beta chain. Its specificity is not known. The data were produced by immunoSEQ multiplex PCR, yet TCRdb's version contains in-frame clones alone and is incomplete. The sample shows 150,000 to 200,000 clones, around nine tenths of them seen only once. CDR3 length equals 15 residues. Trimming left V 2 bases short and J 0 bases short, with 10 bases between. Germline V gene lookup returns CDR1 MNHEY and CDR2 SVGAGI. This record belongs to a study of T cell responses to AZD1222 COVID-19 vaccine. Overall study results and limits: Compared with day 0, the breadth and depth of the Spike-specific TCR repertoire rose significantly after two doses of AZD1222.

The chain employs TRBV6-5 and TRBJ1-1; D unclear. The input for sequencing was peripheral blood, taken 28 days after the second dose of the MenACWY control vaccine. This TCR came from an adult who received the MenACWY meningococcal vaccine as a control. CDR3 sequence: CASSYKADMNTEAFF. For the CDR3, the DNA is TGTGCCAGCAGTTACAAGGCGGATATGAACACTGAAGCTTTCTTT.